This section outlines one T cell receptor beta chain sequence together with its context. Its antigen is currently unknown. The sample comes from a study of monozygotic twins with cystic fibrosis. Study-level information: With approximately 14 PCR cycles, barcoded libraries came from 3 to 3.5 micrograms of fragmented DNA. Study-wide points: Nucleotide-identical clonotype sharing was significantly higher within monozygotic CF twin pairs than between unrelated CF individuals. Median Simpson clonality of about 0.01 suggested naive T cells predominated. Shared CDR3 numbers were not associated with age, concordance or severity.

Clones were read by immunoSEQ multiplex PCR, and TCRdb kept only the in-frame ones, dropping some. Here the sample spans tens of thousands of clones, 95% to 98% being singletons. Sequencing was carried out using blood. The source is a girl aged 10 to 17 with cystic fibrosis.

The CDR3 nucleotides are TGTGCCAGCAGCTTAGCAGGGCTCGACTATGGCTACACCTTC. Protein: CASSLAGLDYGYTF. This chain links TRBV7-9 with TRBJ1-2; D gene ambiguous. From germline, CDR1 is SEHNR and CDR2 FQNEAQ (reference sequence). V was cut by 0 bases and J by 3 bases, with 8 bases left in between. The CDR3 covers 14 residues.